This T cell receptor (beta chain) was captured by sequencing in a study of identical twins. A remark on this clonotype: Its target is unknown.

With template switching, a universal primer site was added, and the cDNA carried unique molecular identifiers. TCRdb called the 5' RACE reads again in MiXCR, with one record for every CDR3 protein. The repertoire holds some 710,000 distinct CDR3 sequences, with 5.5% to 6.5% as singletons. Study-level results: Abundant cord blood beta clonotypes carried fewer insertions; memory repertoires showed none. Models came in too low on out-of-frame TCR alpha sharing in monozygotic twins. Without tracking the same donors, conclusions rested on cross-sectional statistical analysis.

V lost 5 bases to trimming and J lost 0 bases, with 11 bases between them. Germline V gives CDR1 SGHRS, CDR2 YFSETQ. The CDR3 sequence is 14 residues long. Sequencing input: naive T cells sorted from blood. The chain employs TRBV5-1 and TRBJ1-1, with D unresolved. This receptor was identified in a man between 18 and 35 years old in good health. CDR3 in DNA: TGCGCCAGCAGTCCTCGGACCATGAACACTGAAGCTTTCTTT. The encoded protein is CASSPRTMNTEAFF.